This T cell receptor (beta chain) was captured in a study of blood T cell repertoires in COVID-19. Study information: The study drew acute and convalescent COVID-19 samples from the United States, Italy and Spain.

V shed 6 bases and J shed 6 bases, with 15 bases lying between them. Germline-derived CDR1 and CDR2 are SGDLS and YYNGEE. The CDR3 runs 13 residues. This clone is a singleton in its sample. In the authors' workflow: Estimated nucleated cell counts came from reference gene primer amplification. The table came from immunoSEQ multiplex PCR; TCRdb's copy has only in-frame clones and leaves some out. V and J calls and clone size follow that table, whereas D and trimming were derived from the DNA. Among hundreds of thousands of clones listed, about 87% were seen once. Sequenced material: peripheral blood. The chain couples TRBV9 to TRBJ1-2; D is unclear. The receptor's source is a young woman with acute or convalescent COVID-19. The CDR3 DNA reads TGTGCCAGCAAGAGGGCGTCTAGCCATGGCTACACCTTC. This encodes CASKRASSHGYTF.